The rows below give T cell receptor beta chains drawn from one sample of a study of T cell changes during pregnancy in multiple sclerosis. Measured with immunoSEQ multiplex PCR; TCRdb has only the in-frame clones, and not every one. The data show about 79,000 clones, about 90% seen once. The sample here was CD4+ T cells from peripheral blood mononuclear cells, taken in the second trimester of pregnancy. The receptor source for this set is a female donor with multiple sclerosis, enrolled in a pregnancy study. Each CDR3 is given with its conserved first and last residue.

>14|TRBV6-1
CAGQDRGLSETQYF
>15|TRBV9
CASSVAFQGYNEQFF
>16|TRBV9
CASSPQMRGGGTEAFF
>16|TRBV10-2
CASRWGGDWGSNEQFF
>13|TRBV6-1
CASSDDRGDEQYF
>15|TRBV11-1
CASMPLGHLRNTIYF
>15|TRBV5-1
CASSLGTGTGETQYF
>15|TRBV6-6
CASSYPGTGEETQYF
>12|TRBV28
CASSTTRYEQYF
>19|TRBV4-2
CASSQDTSSSESSYNEQFF
>19|TRBV2
CASSVAGLAEESSYNEQFF
>13|TRBV29-1
CSVVRGVADTQYF
>13|TRBV10-3
CAITAGDGETQYF
>14|TRBV2
CASTSGFSYNEQFF
>14|TRBV5-4
CASSVDPQAETQYF
>13|TRBV7-9
CASSPKAGDTQYF
>16|TRBV7-2
CASSHRTGSSSYEQYF
>20|TRBV10-3
CAITPHPGLAGAVSYNEQFF
>14|TRBV18
CASSRQGFDQPQHF
>16|TRBV6-6
CASSTPSGGANGELFF
>14|TRBV18
CASSPGRAYYEQYF
>15|TRBV11-2
CASSQTRAGSGELFF
>15|TRBV7-2
CASSQRQGATDTQYF
>16|TRBV6-7
CASSWAGQGADQPQHF
>13|TRBV6-1
CATTRGVNTEAFF
>16|TRBV28
CASSHIDRAGNQPQHF
>14|TRBV18
CASSPGPGGYEQYF
>14|TRBV6-6
CASSYGTGVAGYTF
>16|TRBV18
CASSNRDRFGTDTQYF
>13|TRBV11-2
CATGAGDTDTQYF
>16|TRBV23-1
CASSQVTRQNNEKLFF
>14|TRBV4-1
CASSQDPGKKTQYF
>16|TRBV27
CAPGGAVEQSSEKLFF
>13|TRBV2
CASSGQGTYEQYF
>14|TRBV30
CAWSLGAGANVLTF
>16|TRBV4-1
CASSHPIRDTKNIQYF
>13|TRBV6-1
CASSPRGNTEAFF
>15|TRBV6-1
CASRPGTGGGQPQHF
>15|TRBV7-2
CASSLDRDLHQPQHF
>18|TRBV13
CASSPDTTGQRKGNTIYF
>16|TRBV18
CASSPRSLSSYNEQFF
>15|TRBV6-5
CASSSTSLGNTEAFF
>13|TRBV9
CASSPRVRDTQYF
>13|TRBV5-1
CASSFSLQETQYF
>15|TRBV5-4
CASSSTSGSSYEQYF
>13|TRBV6-1
CASSAGQQETQYF